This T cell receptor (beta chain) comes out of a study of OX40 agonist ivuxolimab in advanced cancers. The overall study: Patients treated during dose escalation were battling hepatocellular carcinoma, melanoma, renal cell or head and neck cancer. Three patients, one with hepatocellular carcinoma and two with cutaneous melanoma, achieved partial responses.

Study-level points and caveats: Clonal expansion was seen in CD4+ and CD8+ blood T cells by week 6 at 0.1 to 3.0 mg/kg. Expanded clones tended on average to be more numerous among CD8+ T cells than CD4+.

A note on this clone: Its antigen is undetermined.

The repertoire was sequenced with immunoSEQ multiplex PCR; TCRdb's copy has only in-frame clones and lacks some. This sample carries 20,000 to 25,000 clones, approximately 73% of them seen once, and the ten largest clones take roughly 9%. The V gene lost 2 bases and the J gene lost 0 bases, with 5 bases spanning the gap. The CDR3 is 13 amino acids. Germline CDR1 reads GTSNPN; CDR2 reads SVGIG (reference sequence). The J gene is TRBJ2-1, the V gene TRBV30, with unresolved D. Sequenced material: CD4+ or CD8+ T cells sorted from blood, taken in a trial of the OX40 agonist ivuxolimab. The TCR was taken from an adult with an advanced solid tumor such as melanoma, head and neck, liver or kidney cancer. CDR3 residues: CAWSPGSYNEQFF. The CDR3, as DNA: TGTGCCTGGAGTCCCGGCTCCTACAATGAGCAGTTCTTC.